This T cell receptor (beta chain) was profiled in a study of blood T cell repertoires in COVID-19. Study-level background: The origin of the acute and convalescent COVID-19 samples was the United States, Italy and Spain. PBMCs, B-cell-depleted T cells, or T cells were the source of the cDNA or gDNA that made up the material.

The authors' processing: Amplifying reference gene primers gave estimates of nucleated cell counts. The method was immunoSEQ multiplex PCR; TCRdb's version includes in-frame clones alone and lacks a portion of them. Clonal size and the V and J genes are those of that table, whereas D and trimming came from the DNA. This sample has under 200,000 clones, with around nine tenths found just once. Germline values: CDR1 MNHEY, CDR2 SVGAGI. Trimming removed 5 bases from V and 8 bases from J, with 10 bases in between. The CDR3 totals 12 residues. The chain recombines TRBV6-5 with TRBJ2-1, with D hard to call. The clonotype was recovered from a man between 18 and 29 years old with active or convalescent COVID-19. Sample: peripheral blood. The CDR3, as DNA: TGTGCCAGCAGTAAACAGCTTCATGAGCAGTTCTTC. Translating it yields CASSKQLHEQFF.